The rows below give T cell receptor beta chains drawn from one sample of a study of CXCR3-negative and CXCR3-positive naive CD8 T cells. TCRdb re-called the 5' RACE reads and gives one entry per CDR3 protein, without DNA. In all, the sample yields 110,000 or so distinct CDR3 sequences. Sequenced material: naive CXCR3+ CD8+ T cells from blood. The receptors were gathered from a human donor in good health. Some clones in this sample may be carry-over from other donors' samples. Each CDR3 is given with its conserved first and last residue. Each record gives: V gene, J gene, CDR3 length, CDR3 protein.

V gene: TRBV7-8
J gene: TRBJ2-3
CDR3 length: 13
CDR3 protein: CASSVQVPDTQYF

V gene: TRBV28
J gene: TRBJ2-7
CDR3 length: 12
CDR3 protein: CASSPPPHEQYF

V gene: TRBV7-2
J gene: TRBJ2-1
CDR3 length: 14
CDR3 protein: CASSLWGSYNEQFF

V gene: TRBV5-5
J gene: TRBJ2-3
CDR3 length: 15
CDR3 protein: CASSLSYSQPDTQYF

V gene: TRBV10-1
J gene: TRBJ2-5
CDR3 length: 16
CDR3 protein: CASSDDLADLQETQYF

V gene: TRBV10-3
J gene: TRBJ2-5
CDR3 length: 15
CDR3 protein: CAISESLLTQETQYF

V gene: TRBV7-9
J gene: TRBJ2-7
CDR3 length: 14
CDR3 protein: CASSPNRDSYEQYF

V gene: TRBV5-1
J gene: TRBJ1-4
CDR3 length: 15
CDR3 protein: CASSSNRPSNEKLFF

V gene: TRBV7-2
J gene: TRBJ1-2
CDR3 length: 14
CDR3 protein: CASSLENRNYGYTF

V gene: TRBV7-2
J gene: TRBJ1-1
CDR3 length: 13
CDR3 protein: CASSLARETEAFF

V gene: TRBV20-1
J gene: TRBJ2-5
CDR3 length: 17
CDR3 protein: CSARDPLTLAGVETQYF

V gene: TRBV13
J gene: TRBJ2-7
CDR3 length: 12
CDR3 protein: CASSLEGDEQYF

V gene: TRBV28
J gene: TRBJ2-3
CDR3 length: 17
CDR3 protein: CASSPWRQGVGTDTQYF

V gene: TRBV29-1
J gene: TRBJ2-3
CDR3 length: 14
CDR3 protein: CSVVSGGSTDTQYF

V gene: TRBV7-7
J gene: TRBJ2-5
CDR3 length: 13
CDR3 protein: CASSLVGEETQYF

V gene: TRBV28
J gene: TRBJ2-7
CDR3 length: 15
CDR3 protein: CASSWGQGGSYEQYF

V gene: TRBV2
J gene: TRBJ2-2
CDR3 length: 18
CDR3 protein: CASSGRLAGAQNTGELFF

V gene: TRBV29-1
J gene: TRBJ2-7
CDR3 length: 12
CDR3 protein: CSVGQNSYEQYF

V gene: TRBV29-1
J gene: TRBJ2-3
CDR3 length: 15
CDR3 protein: CSVETLMGVTDTQYF

V gene: TRBV7-8
J gene: TRBJ2-1
CDR3 length: 16
CDR3 protein: CASSFPSSGGGNEQFF

V gene: TRBV20-1
J gene: TRBJ1-1
CDR3 length: 15
CDR3 protein: CSARDAGQGDTEAFF

V gene: TRBV27
J gene: TRBJ2-5
CDR3 length: 16
CDR3 protein: CASSHLAGVGKETQYF

V gene: TRBV5-1
J gene: TRBJ2-7
CDR3 length: 13
CDR3 protein: CASSLAPLDEQYF

V gene: TRBV4-1
J gene: TRBJ2-1
CDR3 length: 17
CDR3 protein: CASSQKLGTQGHNEQFF

V gene: TRBV6-5
J gene: TRBJ2-3
CDR3 length: 17
CDR3 protein: CASTAEGAGGRGRTQYF

V gene: TRBV15
J gene: TRBJ2-2
CDR3 length: 14
CDR3 protein: CATSRDLAAGELFF

V gene: TRBV5-1
J gene: TRBJ2-2
CDR3 length: 13
CDR3 protein: CASGWTGIGELFF

V gene: TRBV29-1
J gene: TRBJ2-1
CDR3 length: 14
CDR3 protein: CSVAGLAGYNEQFF

V gene: TRBV7-6
J gene: TRBJ2-1
CDR3 length: 17
CDR3 protein: CASSLGIGPRSYNEQFF